These T cell receptor beta chains were read from a single sample in a study of cytomegalovirus exposure and HLA in healthy donors. Sequencing used immunoSEQ multiplex PCR; TCRdb keeps in-frame clones, though not all of them. The sample records 50,000 to 70,000 clones, about 95% being singletons. Sequences were obtained from PBMCs. The receptors shown here come from a woman under 30 in good health and CMV-seropositive. CDR3s leave out the opening cysteine and the closing phenylalanine or tryptophan.

j_call v_call cdr3_aa
TRBJ2-2 TRBV28 ASSPTNTGELF
TRBJ2-1 TRBV30 AWSSLGGEPYNEQF
TRBJ1-2 TRBV30 AWLQGARGYT
TRBJ2-3 TRBV7-2 ASSLSRERATQY
TRBJ1-5 TRBV30 AWSVRGGRYQPQH
TRBJ2-3 TRBV29-1 SVLASVNTDTQY
TRBJ2-7 TRBV27 ASSHTPDRSYEQY
TRBJ1-4 TRBV15 ATSRAGTGGAKLF
TRBJ2-5 TRBV18 ASSPGLAETQY
TRBJ2-3 TRBV7-3 ASSLTGGMDTQY
TRBJ1-3 TRBV11-2 ASSGLRDGGNTIY
TRBJ1-2 TRBV5-6 ASSLVAGRDGYT
TRBJ1-6 TRBV6-5 ASSSRGTYNSPLH
TRBJ2-1 TRBV6-6 ASSQLAGGYNEQF
TRBJ2-7 TRBV27 ATRGGLYEQY
TRBJ2-3 TRBV28 ASSLDGGSMY
TRBJ1-1 TRBV4-2 ASSQDAPRLNTEAF
TRBJ2-3 TRBV4-2 ASSQDGSGGPTDTQY
TRBJ2-5 TRBV28 ASKRGVQETQY
TRBJ2-1 TRBV27 ASSPRSRTTPLIEQF
TRBJ1-3 TRBV28 ASISGTASGNTIY
TRBJ2-1 TRBV5-6 ASSSFRASSYNEQF
TRBJ1-2 TRBV2 ASSDRVGANYGYT
TRBJ1-6 TRBV6-6 ASILRGDRGSPLH
TRBJ2-3 TRBV27 ASSLSSGGAMSDTQY
TRBJ1-2 TRBV5-5 ASSLDGTDSKGYT
TRBJ2-5 TRBV7-9 ASSPGQAQETQY
TRBJ1-1 TRBV27 ASIKQGRAEAF
TRBJ2-2 TRBV6-1 ASFGTGRAGELF
TRBJ2-7 TRBV6-6 ASSYSDSSGYEQY
TRBJ1-6 TRBV9 ASSVRETVSPLH
TRBJ2-7 TRBV20-1 SARVDEQY
TRBJ2-3 TRBV30 ATLRGAGWWVSDTQY
TRBJ2-1 TRBV13 ASSAIPGETGVYNEQF
TRBJ2-1 TRBV7-2 ASSTYNEQF
TRBJ2-7 TRBV19 ASSGTGGNREQY
TRBJ2-1 TRBV15 ATSRDVVVGGVGYNEQF
TRBJ2-4 TRBV19 ASGGVRVKNIQY
TRBJ1-1 TRBV11-1 ASSLLTSGNTEAF
TRBJ2-3 TRBV18 ASSHIGTSGTDTQY
TRBJ2-5 TRBV7-2 ASSSQGRQEETQY
TRBJ2-2 TRBV11-2 ASSSMRGDGELF
TRBJ2-5 TRBV5-1 ASSLSREGETQY